This T cell receptor beta chain was sequenced in a study of beta chain features in type 1 diabetes. Study context: Patients and healthy donors were similar in age, gender and cell yields. The study examined about 110,000,000 sorted cells across all samples. Regarding the study as a whole: Equally in patients and controls, PCR might preferentially amplify shorter templates.

Every isolated RNA sample was fully reverse transcribed, so sequencing captured expressed TCRB transcripts. The method was immunoSEQ multiplex PCR; TCRdb's version includes in-frame clones alone and lacks a portion of them. Here the sample spans 680,000 or so clones, 15% to 19% being singletons. In its sample, this clone was seen a few times. Its target is not known. Germline loops: CDR1 LNHNV, CDR2 YYDKDF (reference sequence). V gave up 4 bases and J gave up 2 bases; unmatched junction bases: 5. This CDR3 spans 16 amino acids. V gene TRBV15 combines with J gene TRBJ1-3; the match to TRBD1 covers 10 bases. The sequence was obtained from a man between 18 and 35 years old in good health. Source material: naive CD4+ T cells from blood. As DNA, the CDR3 is TGTGCCACCAGCATGGGACAGGGGAAGACTGGAAACACCATATATTTT. Its protein is CATSMGQGKTGNTIYF.